This TCR beta chain was identified in a study of cytomegalovirus exposure and HLA in healthy donors. The PCR was carried out with 60 Vbeta primers and 13 Jbeta primers. Produced via immunoSEQ multiplex PCR; TCRdb's table is partial and in-frame only. The data show some 55,000 clones, approximately 83% seen once. Germline V gene data show CDR1 as MNHEY and CDR2 as SMNVEV (reference sequence). The CDR3 length is 14 residues. J was trimmed by 4 bases and V by 4 bases; bases with no gene match: 3. As for this clone: No antigen is known for it.

Study results and caveats: Later analysis identified a missense DCLRE1C variant that was linked to TCR beta V- and J-gene trimming.

The receptor was derived from a man aged 35-49 years in good health and CMV-seronegative. Sequenced: PBMCs. The genes are TRBV27 and TRBJ2-1; 8 bases map to TRBD1. CDR3 DNA: TGTGCCAGCAGTTACCGGGACAGGTACAATGAGCAGTTCTTC. Amino acid sequence: CASSYRDRYNEQFF.